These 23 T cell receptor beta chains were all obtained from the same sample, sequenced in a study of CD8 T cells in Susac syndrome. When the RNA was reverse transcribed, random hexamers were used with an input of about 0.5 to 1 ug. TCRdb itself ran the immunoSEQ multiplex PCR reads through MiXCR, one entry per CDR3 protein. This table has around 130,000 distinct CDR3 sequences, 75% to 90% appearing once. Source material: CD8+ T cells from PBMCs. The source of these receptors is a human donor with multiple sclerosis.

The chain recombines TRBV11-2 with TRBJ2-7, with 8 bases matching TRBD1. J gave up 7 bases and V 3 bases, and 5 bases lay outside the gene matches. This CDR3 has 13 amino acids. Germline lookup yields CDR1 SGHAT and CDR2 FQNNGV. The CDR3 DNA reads TGTGCCAGCAGCTTCCAGGGGGCAGGGGAGCAGTACGTC. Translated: CASSFQGAGEQYV.

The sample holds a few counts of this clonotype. The CDR3 DNA sequence: TGCAGTGCATGGAACCTAGCCGTTAGCTCCTACGAGCAGTACGTC. It specifies CSAWNLAVSSYEQYV. The chain joins TRBV20-1 to TRBJ2-7; D possibly corresponds to TRBD2 (5 bases). Per germline, CDR1 DFQATT and CDR2 SNEGSKA (reference sequence). The CDR3 has 15 residues. The V and J ends lost 6 bases and 0 bases respectively, with 18 bases between them.

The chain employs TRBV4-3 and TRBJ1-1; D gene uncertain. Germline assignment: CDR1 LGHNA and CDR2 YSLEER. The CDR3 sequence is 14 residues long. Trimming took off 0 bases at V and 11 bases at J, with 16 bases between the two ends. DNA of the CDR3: TGCGCCAGCAGCCAAGATTTCGACACTCAGAACGCTTTCTTT. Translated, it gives CASSQDFDTQNAFF.

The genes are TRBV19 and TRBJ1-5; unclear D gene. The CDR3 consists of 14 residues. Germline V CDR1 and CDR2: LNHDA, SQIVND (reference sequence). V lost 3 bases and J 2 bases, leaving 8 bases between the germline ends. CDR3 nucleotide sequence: TGTGCCAGTAGTATTGCCAGCGGCAATCAGCCCCAGCATTTT. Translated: CASSIASGNQPQHF.

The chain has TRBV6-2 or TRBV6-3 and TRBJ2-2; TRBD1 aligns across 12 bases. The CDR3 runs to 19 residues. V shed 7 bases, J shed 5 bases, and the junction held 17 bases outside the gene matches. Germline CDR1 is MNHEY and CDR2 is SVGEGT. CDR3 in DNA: TGTGCCAGCAAAACCGGGACAGGGGGCATATTGAATCCGACCGGGGAGCTGTTTTTT. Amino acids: CASKTGTGGILNPTGELFF.

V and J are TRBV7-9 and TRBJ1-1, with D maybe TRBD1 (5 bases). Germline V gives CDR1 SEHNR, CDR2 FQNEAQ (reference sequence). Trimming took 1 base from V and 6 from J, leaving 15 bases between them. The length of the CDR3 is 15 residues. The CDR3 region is CASSLVGGGRAEAFF. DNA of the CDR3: TGTGCCAGCAGCTTAGTTGGCGGGGGAAGGGCTGAAGCTTTCTTT.

The CDR3 region is CASSQGLAGATQYF. The CDR3, as DNA: TGTGCCAGCAGCCAAGGGCTAGCGGGAGCTACGCAGTATTTT. V gene TRBV4-2 combines with J gene TRBJ2-3; TRBD2 agrees at 10 bases. The CDR3 has 14 amino acids. The J segment lost 8 bases and the V segment lost 1 base, leaving 3 bases of the junction unmatched. Germline V gives CDR1 LGHNA, CDR2 YNFKEQ.

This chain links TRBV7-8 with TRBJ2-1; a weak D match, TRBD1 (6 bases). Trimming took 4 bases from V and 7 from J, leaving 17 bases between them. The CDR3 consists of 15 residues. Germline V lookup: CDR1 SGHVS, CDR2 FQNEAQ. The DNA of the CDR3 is TGTGCCAGCAGCTCGTTTCAGGCCAGGGGAAATGAGCAGTTCTTC. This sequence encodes CASSSFQARGNEQFF.

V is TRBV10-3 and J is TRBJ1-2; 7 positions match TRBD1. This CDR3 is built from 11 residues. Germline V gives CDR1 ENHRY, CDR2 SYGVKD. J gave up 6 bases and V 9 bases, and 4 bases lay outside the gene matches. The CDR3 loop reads CAIRTGDGYTF. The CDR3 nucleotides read TGTGCCATTCGAACAGGGGATGGCTACACCTTC.

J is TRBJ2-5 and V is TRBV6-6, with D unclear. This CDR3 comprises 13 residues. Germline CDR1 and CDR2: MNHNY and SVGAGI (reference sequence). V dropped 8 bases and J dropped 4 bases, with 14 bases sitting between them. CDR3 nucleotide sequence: TGTGCCAGCGCCCCTGGGTTGAGAGAGACCCAGTACTTC. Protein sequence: CASAPGLRETQYF.

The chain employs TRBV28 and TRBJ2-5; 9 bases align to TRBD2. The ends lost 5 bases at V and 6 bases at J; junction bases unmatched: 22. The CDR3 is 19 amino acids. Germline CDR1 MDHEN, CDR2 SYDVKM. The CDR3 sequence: CASSHWVIRGGAGTKTQYF. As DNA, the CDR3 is TGTGCCAGCAGTCATTGGGTGATCCGCGGGGGGGCCGGTACGAAGACCCAGTACTTC.

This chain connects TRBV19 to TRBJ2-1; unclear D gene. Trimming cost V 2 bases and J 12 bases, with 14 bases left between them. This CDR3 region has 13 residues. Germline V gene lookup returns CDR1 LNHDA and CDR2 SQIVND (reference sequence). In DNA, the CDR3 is TGTGCCAGTAGTATAATTTCGGGCGATGCGCAGTTCTTC. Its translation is CASSIISGDAQFF.

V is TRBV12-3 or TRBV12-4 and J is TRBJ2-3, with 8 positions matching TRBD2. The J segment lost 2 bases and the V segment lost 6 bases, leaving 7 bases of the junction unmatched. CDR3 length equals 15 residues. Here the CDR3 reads CASRISGGPTDTQYF. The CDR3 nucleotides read TGTGCCAGCAGGATCAGCGGGGGCCCCACAGATACGCAGTATTTT.

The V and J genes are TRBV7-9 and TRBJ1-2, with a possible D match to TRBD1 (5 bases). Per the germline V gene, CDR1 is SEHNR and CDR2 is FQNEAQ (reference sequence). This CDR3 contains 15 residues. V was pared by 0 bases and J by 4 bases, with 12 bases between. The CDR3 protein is CASSLAGRGPYGYTF. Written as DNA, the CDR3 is TGTGCCAGCAGCTTAGCGGGGCGGGGCCCCTATGGCTACACCTTC. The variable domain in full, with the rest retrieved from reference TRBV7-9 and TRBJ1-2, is DTGVSQNPRHKITKRGQNVTFRCDPISEHNRLYWYRQTLGQGPEFLTYFQNEAQLEKSRLLSDRFSAERPKGSFSTLEIQRTEQGDSAMYLCASSLAGRGPYGYTFGSGTRLTVV.

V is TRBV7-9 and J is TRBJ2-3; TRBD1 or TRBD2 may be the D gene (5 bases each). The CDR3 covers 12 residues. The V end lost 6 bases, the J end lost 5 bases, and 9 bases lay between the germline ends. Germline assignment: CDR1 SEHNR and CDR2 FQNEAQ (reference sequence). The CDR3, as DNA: TGTGCCAGCAGTTGGGACCAAGATACGCAGTATTTT. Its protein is CASSWDQDTQYF.

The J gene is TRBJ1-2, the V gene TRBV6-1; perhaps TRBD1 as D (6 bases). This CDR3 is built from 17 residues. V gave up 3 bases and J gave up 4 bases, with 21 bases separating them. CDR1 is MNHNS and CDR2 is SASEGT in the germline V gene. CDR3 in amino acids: CASSESMGGGLGYGYTF. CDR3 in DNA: TGTGCCAGCAGTGAGAGCATGGGTGGGGGGCTTGGCTATGGCTACACCTTC.

CDR3 region: CSARDFDNQPQHF. The CDR3 region has the DNA TGCAGTGCTAGAGATTTTGACAATCAGCCCCAGCATTTT. The V and J genes are TRBV20-1 and TRBJ1-5; D is unclear. The V gene's germline CDR1 is DFQATT and CDR2 SNEGSKA (reference sequence). The CDR3 is made up of 13 amino acids. V was shortened by 0 bases and J by 3 bases, with 6 bases between the two germline ends.

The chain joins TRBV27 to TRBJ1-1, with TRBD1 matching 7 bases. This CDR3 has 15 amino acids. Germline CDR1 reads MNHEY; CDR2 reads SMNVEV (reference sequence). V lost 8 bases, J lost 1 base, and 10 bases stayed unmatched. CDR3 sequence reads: CASQVSYRGNTEAFF. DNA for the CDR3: TGTGCCAGCCAGGTATCTTACAGGGGGAACACTGAAGCTTTCTTT.

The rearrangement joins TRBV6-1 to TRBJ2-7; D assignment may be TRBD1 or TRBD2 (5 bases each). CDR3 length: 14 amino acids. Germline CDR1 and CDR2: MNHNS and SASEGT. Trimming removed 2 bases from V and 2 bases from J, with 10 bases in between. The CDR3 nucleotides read TGTGCCAGCAGTGAACCGGGGCCAGCCTACGAGCAGTACTTC. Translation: CASSEPGPAYEQYF.

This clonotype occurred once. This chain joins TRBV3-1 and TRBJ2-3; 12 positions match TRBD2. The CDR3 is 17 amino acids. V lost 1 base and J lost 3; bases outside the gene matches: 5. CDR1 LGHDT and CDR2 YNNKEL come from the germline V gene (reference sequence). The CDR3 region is CASSQGVLAGGTDTQYF. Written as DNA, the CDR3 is TGTGCCAGCAGCCAAGGAGTTCTAGCGGGGGGGACAGATACGCAGTATTTT.

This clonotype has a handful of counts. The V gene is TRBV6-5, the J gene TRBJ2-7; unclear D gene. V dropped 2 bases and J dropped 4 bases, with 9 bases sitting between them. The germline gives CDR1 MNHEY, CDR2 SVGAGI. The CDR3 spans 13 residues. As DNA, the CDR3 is TGTGCCAGCAGTTACCAAATCCGGTACGAGCAGTACTTC. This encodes CASSYQIRYEQYF.

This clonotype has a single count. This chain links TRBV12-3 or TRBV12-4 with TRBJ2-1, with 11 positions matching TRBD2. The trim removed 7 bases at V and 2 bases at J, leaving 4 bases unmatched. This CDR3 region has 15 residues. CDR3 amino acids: CASTPSGRPYNEQFF. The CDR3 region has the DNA TGTGCCAGCACCCCTAGCGGGAGGCCCTACAATGAGCAGTTCTTC.

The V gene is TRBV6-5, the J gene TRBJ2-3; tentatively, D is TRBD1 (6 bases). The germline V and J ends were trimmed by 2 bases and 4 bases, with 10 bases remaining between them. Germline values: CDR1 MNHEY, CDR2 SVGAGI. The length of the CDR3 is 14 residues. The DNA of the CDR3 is TGTGCCAGCAGTTACGCATGGACAGCAGATACGCAGTATTTT. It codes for CASSYAWTADTQYF.